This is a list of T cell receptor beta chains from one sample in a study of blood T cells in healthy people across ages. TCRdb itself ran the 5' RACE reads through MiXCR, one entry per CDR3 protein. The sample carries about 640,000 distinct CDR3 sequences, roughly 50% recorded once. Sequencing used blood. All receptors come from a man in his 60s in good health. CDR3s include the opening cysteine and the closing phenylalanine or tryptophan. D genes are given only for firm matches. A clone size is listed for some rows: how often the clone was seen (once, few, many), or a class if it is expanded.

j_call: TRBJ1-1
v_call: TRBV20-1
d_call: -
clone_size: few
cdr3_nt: TGCAGTGCTAGACGCCTAGACACTGAAGCTTTCTTT
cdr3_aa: CSARRLDTEAFF

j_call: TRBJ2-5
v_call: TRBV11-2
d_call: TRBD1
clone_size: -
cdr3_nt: TGTGCCAGCAGCGCCAACAGGGGGGAAGAGACCCAGTACTTC
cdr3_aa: CASSANRGEETQYF

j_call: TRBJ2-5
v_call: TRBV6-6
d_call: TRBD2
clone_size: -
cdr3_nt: TGTGCCAGCAGTCGCCCCGTAGCGGGGGCCCAGGAGACCCAGTACTTC
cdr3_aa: CASSRPVAGAQETQYF

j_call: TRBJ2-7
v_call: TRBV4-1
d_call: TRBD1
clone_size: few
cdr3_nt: TGCGCCAGCAGCCAAGGTGGACAGGGGGGGGCCTACGAGCAGTACTTC
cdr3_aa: CASSQGGQGGAYEQYF

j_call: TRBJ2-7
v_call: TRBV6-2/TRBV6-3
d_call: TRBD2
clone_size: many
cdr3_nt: TGTGCCAGCAGTTATTTTCGGGGGGGCCTCAACGAGCAGTACTTC
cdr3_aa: CASSYFRGGLNEQYF

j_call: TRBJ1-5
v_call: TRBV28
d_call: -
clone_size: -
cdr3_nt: TGTGCCAGCAGAGCGGCAGGGCAGAATCAGCCCCAGCATTTT
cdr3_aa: CASRAAGQNQPQHF

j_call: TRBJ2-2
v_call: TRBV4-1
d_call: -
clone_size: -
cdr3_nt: TGCGCCAGCAGCCAAGGGCCGAACAGGGTCGCCGGGGAGCTGTTTTTT
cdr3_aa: CASSQGPNRVAGELFF

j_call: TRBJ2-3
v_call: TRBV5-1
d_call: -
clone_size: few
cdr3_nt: TGCGCCAGCAGCTTGGCCGTAGACACAGATACGCAGTATTTT
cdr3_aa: CASSLAVDTDTQYF

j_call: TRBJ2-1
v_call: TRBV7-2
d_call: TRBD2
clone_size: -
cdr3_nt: TGTGCCAGCAGCTTTGCGGGGGGGCGGTCAGAGACCCAGTTCTTC
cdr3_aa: CASSFAGGRSETQFF

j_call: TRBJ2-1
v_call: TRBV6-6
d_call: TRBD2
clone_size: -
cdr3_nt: TGTGCCAGCAGTTACTCGTCTAGCGGGGGCTACAATGAGCAGTTCTTC
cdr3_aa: CASSYSSSGGYNEQFF

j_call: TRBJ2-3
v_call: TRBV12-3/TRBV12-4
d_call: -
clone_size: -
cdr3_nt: TGTGCCAGCAGCACCGGGCGGATGGGGAGTACGCAGTATTTT
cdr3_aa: CASSTGRMGSTQYF

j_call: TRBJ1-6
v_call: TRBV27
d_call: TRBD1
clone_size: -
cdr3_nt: TGTGCCAGCGGTACGATTACAGGGGGGAATTCACCCCTCCACTTT
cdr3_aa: CASGTITGGNSPLHF

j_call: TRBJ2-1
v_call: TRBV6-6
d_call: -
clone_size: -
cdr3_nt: TGTGCCAGCAGTCCCTCCCCGGGCACCTACAATGAGCAGTTCTTC
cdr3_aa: CASSPSPGTYNEQFF

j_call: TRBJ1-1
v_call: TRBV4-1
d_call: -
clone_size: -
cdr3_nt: TGCGCCAGTGGGCCGAGGGGCATGGCTTTCTTT
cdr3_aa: CASGPRGMAFF

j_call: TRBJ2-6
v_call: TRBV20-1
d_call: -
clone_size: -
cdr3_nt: TGCAGTGCTACAGGGACTGGGGCCAACGTCCTGACTTTC
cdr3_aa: CSATGTGANVLTF

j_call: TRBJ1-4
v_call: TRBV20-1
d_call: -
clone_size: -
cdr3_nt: TGCAGTGCTAGAGATAGGGAAAAACTGTTTTTT
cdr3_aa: CSARDREKLFF

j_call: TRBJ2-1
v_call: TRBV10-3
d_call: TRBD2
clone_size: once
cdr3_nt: TGTGCCATCACCGGAGTAGCGGGGGGCTCCTACAATGAGCAGTTCTTC
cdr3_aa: CAITGVAGGSYNEQFF

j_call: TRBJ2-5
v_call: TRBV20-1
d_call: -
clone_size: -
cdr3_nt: TGCAGTGCTGCTCTGACTAGATTCGGGACCCAGTACTTC
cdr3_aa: CSAALTRFGTQYF

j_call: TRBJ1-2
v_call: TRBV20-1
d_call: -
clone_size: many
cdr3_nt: TGCAGTGCTAGAGACTTGGAGGGGCCAACCTCTTATGGCTACACCTTC
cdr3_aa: CSARDLEGPTSYGYTF

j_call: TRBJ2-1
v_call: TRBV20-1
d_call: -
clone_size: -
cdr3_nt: TGCAGTGCCCGAGGGGGGGGAGGTATTGAGCAGTTCTTC
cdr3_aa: CSARGGGGIEQFF

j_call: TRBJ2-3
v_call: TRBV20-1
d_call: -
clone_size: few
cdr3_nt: TGCAGTGCTAGGGAATCGGGGGCGAACACAGATACGCAGTATTTT
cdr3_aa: CSARESGANTDTQYF

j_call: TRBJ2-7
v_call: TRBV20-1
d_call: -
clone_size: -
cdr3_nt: TGCAGTGCTAGAGATTACCGGGCGGCCCCAGGATCCCAGTACTTC
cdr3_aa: CSARDYRAAPGSQYF

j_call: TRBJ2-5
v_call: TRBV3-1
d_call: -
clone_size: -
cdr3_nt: TGTGCCAGCAGCCAACCCCGGACACTTCAAGAGACCCAGTACTTC
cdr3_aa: CASSQPRTLQETQYF